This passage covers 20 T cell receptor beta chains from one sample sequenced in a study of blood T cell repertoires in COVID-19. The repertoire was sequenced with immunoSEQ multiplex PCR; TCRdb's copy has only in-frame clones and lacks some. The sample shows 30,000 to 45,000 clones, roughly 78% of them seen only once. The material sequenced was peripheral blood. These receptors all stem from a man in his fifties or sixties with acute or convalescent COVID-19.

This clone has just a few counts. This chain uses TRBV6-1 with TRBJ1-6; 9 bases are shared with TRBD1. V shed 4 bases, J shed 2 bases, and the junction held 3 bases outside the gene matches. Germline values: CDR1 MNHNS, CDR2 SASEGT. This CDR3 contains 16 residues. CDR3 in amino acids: CASSADRGTYNSPLHF. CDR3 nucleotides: TGTGCCAGCAGTGCGGACAGGGGTACCTATAATTCACCCCTCCACTTT.

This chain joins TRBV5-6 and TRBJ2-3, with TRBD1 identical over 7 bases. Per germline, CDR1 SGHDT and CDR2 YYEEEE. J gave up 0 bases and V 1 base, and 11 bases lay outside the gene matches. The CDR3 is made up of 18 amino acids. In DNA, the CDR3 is TGTGCCAGCAGCTTGTTGAGGGGGCCCCAATATAGCACAGATACGCAGTATTTT. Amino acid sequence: CASSLLRGPQYSTDTQYF.

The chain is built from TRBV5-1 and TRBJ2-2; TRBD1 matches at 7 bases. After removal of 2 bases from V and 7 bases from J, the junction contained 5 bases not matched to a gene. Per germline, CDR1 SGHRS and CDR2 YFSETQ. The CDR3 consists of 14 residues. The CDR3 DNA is TGCGCCAGCAGCTTCCGACAGGGCGTCGGGGAGCTGTTTTTT. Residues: CASSFRQGVGELFF.

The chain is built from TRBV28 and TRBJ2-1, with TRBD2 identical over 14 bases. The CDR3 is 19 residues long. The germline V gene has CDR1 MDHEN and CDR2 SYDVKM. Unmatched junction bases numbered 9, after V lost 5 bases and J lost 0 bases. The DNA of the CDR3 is TGTGCCAGCAGTCCGGGACTAGCGGGAGCTCACAGCTCCTACAATGAGCAGTTCTTC. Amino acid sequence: CASSPGLAGAHSSYNEQFF.

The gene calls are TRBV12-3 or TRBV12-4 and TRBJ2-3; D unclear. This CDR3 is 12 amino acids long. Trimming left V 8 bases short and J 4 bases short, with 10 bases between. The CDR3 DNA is TGTGCCAGCGGATTAACAGCAGATACGCAGTATTTT. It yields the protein CASGLTADTQYF.

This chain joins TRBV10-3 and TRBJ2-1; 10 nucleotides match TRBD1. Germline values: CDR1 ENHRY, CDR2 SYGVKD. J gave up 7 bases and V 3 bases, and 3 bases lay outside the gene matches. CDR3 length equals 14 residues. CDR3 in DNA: TGTGCCATCAGTGACTTGGGACAGGGGAATGAGCAGTTCTTC. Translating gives CAISDLGQGNEQFF.

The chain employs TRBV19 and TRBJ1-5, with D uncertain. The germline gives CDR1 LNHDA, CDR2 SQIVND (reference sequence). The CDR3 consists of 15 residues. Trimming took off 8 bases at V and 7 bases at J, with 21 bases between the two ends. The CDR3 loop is CASHTGGQGRQPQHF. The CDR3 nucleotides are TGTGCCAGTCACACTGGAGGGCAAGGACGACAGCCCCAGCATTTT.

The CDR3 is CSATGTPSTDTQYF. In nucleotides, the CDR3 is TGCAGCGCTACCGGGACACCGAGCACAGATACGCAGTATTTT. The chain is built from TRBV29-1 and TRBJ2-3, with TRBD1 as a possible D gene (6 bases). The V end lost 7 bases, the J end lost 0 bases, and 14 bases lay between the germline ends. CDR1 SQVTM and CDR2 ANQGSEA come from the germline V gene. The CDR3 runs to 14 residues.

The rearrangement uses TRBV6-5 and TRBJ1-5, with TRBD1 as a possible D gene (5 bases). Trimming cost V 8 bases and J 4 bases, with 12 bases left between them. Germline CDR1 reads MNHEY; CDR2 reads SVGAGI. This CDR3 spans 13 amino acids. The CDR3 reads CASRGLGNQPQHF. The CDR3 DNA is TGTGCCAGCCGGGGGTTGGGGAATCAGCCCCAGCATTTT.

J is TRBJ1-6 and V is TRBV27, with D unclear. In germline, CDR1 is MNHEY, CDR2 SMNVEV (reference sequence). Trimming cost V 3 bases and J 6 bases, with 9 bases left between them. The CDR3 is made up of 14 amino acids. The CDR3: CASSFTAFNSPLHF. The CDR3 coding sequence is TGTGCCAGCAGTTTTACAGCCTTTAATTCACCCCTCCACTTT.

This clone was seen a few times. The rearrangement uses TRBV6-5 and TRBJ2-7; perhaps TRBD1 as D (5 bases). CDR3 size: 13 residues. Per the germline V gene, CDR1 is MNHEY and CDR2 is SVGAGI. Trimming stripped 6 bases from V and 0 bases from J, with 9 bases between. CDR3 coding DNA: TGTGCCAGCAGAGGGGTTAACTCCTACGAGCAGTACTTC. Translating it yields CASRGVNSYEQYF.

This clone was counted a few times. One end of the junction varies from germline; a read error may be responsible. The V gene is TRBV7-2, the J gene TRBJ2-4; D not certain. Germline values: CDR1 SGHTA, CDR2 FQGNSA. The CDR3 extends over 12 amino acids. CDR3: CASSLAINIQYF. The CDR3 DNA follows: TGTGCCAGCAGCTTAGCCATAAACATTCAGTACTTC. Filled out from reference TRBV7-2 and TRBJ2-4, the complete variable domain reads GAGVSQSPSNKVTEKGKDVELRCDPISGHTALYWYRQSLGQGLEFLIYFQGNSAPDKSGLPSDRFSAERTGGSVSTLTIQRTQQEDSAVYLCASSLAINIQYFGAGTRLSVL.

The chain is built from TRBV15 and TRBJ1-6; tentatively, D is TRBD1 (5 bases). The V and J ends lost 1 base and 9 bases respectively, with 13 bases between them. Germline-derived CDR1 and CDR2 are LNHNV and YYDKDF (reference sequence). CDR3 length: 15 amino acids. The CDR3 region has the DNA TGTGCCACCAGCAGAGGGCAGACAGCAGGTTCACCCCTCCACTTT. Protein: CATSRGQTAGSPLHF.

The CDR3, as DNA: TGTGCCAGCAGTTACTCGATAGCAGAGACCCAGTACTTC. This encodes CASSYSIAETQYF. This sequence joins TRBV6-5 and TRBJ2-5; D gene uncertain. V dropped 0 bases and J dropped 4 bases, with 6 bases sitting between them. The CDR3 extends over 13 amino acids. The V gene's germline CDR1 is MNHEY and CDR2 SVGAGI.

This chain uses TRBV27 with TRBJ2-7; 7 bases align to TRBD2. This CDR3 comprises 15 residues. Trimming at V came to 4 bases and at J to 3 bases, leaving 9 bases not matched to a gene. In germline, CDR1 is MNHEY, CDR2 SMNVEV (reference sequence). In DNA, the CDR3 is TGTGCCAGCAGTTCCCTCGGACTAGGAGTCTACGAGCAGTACTTC. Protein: CASSSLGLGVYEQYF.

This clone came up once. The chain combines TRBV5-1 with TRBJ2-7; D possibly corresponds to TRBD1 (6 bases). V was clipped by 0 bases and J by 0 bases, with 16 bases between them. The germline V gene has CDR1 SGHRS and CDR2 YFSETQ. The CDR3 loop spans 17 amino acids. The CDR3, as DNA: TGCGCCAGCAGCTTGGTCGCCCAGACAGGAAGCTCCTACGAGCAGTACTTC. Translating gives CASSLVAQTGSSYEQYF.

The CDR3 is CASSVAPSGAKNIQYF. CDR3 bases: TGTGCCAGCAGCGTAGCCCCTTCCGGAGCCAAAAACATTCAGTACTTC. The V and J genes are TRBV9 and TRBJ2-4; D call uncertain. Trimming stripped 0 bases from V and 0 bases from J, with 10 bases between. The germline gives CDR1 SGDLS, CDR2 YYNGEE. This CDR3 spans 16 amino acids.

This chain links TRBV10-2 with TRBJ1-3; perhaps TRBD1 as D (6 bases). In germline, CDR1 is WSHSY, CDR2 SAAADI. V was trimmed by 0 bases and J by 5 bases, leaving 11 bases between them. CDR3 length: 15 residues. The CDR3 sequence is CASSESFQGRNTIYF. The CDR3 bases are TGCGCCAGCAGTGAGTCGTTTCAGGGGCGAAACACCATATATTTT.

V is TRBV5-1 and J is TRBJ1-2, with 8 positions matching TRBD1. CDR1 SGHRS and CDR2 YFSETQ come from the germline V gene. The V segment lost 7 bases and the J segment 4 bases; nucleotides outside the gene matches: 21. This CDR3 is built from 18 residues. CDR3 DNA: TGCGCCAGCTCGCCAGGACGGGGTCCGTCAGGGGGCATCTATGGCTACACCTTC. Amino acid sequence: CASSPGRGPSGGIYGYTF.

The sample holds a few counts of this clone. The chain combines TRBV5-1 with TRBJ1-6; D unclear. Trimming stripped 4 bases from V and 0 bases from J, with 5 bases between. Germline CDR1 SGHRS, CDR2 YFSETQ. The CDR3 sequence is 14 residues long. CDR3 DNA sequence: TGCGCCAGCAGCGGGAGCTCCTATAATTCACCCCTCCACTTT. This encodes CASSGSSYNSPLHF.